This passage covers 30 T cell receptor beta chains from one sample sequenced in a study of low-dose radiotherapy and immunotherapy resistance in tumors. Primers targeting TRAV and TRBV primed first-strand cDNA, covering alpha and beta chains. For amplifying TCRs, the PCR ran for 15 to 20 cycles with Phusion, which was used together with a constant-region primer and the adapter on the V primers. MiXCR was run by TCRdb on the reads, yielding one entry per CDR3 protein. The sample gives some 82,000 distinct CDR3 sequences, under 20% of which show up once; around 6.1% is in the top ten. Time point indicated: before trial treatment. Material: PBMCs, obtained before treatment. The receptors derive from a male donor with prostate cancer.

There are many counts of this clonotype. The chain recombines TRBV20-1 with TRBJ2-7, with a tentative D call TRBD1 (5 bases). CDR1 DFQATT and CDR2 SNEGSKA come from the germline V gene (reference sequence). This CDR3 contains 13 residues. Between the trimmed V and J ends, which lost 2 bases and 1 base, there was a span of 9 bases. CDR3 residues: CSARRGASYEQYF. In DNA form, the CDR3 reads TGCAGTGCTAGAAGGGGCGCGTCCTACGAGCAGTACTTC.

This rearrangement joins TRBV5-1 to TRBJ2-3, with 13 bases aligning to TRBD2. Germline V lookup: CDR1 SGHRS, CDR2 YFSETQ. Trimming took 4 bases from V and 4 from J; bases not matched to a gene: 9. The CDR3 has 17 residues. CDR3 sequence: CASSTGTSGGAADTQYF. The DNA of the CDR3 is TGCGCCAGCAGCACTGGAACTAGCGGGGGGGCGGCAGATACGCAGTATTTT. Combining the CDR3 with reference TRBV5-1 and TRBJ2-3 gives the whole variable domain KAGVTQTPRYLIKTRGQQVTLSCSPISGHRSVSWYQQTPGQGLQFLFEYFSETQRNKGNFPGRFSGRQFSNSRSEMNVSTLELGDSALYLCASSTGTSGGAADTQYFGPGTRLTVL.

This clonotype was recorded many times. The CDR3 DNA reads as TGTGCCAGCAGCTTTCTAGGGAGCTCCTACAATGAGCAGTTCTTC. As protein: CASSFLGSSYNEQFF. The chain has TRBV7-3 and TRBJ2-1; the D gene is possibly TRBD2 (5 bases). The V gene lost 3 bases and the J gene lost 0 bases, with 9 bases spanning the gap. Per the germline V gene, CDR1 is SGHTA and CDR2 is FQGTGA. The CDR3 is 15 residues long.

This clonotype was counted at least ten times. The chain carries TRBV4-1 and TRBJ2-1, with D unclear. The CDR3 totals 15 residues. Germline loops: CDR1 MGHRA, CDR2 YSYEKL. V gave up 0 bases and J gave up 6 bases, with 12 bases separating them. The DNA for the CDR3 is TGCGCCAGCAGCCAAGATTCCCTGGCCGGCAATGAGCAGTTCTTC. It codes for CASSQDSLAGNEQFF.

In this sample, this clonotype turned up many times. The chain is built from TRBV5-4 and TRBJ2-7, with D possibly called TRBD1 or TRBD2 (6 bases each). The CDR3 is 15 amino acids. Per the germline V gene, CDR1 is SGHNT and CDR2 is YYREEE (reference sequence). The V gene lost 5 bases and the J gene lost 3 bases, with 18 bases spanning the gap. CDR3 amino acids: CASSTPKQGGYEQYF. Written as DNA, the CDR3 is TGTGCCAGCAGTACCCCGAAACAGGGAGGCTACGAGCAGTACTTC.

This clonotype occurred many times. This chain connects TRBV20-1 to TRBJ2-1; TRBD2 matches at 8 bases. Losses at the gene ends were 5 bases for V and 6 bases for J; bases not matched to a gene: 6. In germline, CDR1 is DFQATT, CDR2 SNEGSKA (reference sequence). This CDR3 region has 13 residues. CDR3 coding DNA: TGCAGTGCTCCTGGACTAGCCAGCAATGAGCAGTTCTTC. Residues: CSAPGLASNEQFF.

A word on this clonotype: It is likely a read error: a sequence one base away is far more abundant. The chain employs TRBV28 and TRBJ2-1; no reliable D call. The CDR3 extends over 11 amino acids. Germline V gives CDR1 MDHEN, CDR2 SYDVKM. Trimming took off 7 bases at V and 10 bases at J, with 11 bases between the two ends. DNA for the CDR3: TGTGCCAGCAACGCAGCCTACGAGCAGTTCTTC. It is translated as CASNAAYEQFF.

This clonotype was recorded many times. The V and J genes are TRBV12-3 or TRBV12-4 and TRBJ2-1, with 12 bases lining up with TRBD2. Trimming at V came to 1 base and at J to 4 bases, leaving 2 bases not matched to a gene. The CDR3 sequence is 16 residues long. CDR3 sequence: CASSLGLAGVYNEQFF. CDR3 bases: TGTGCCAGCAGTTTAGGACTAGCGGGGGTTTACAATGAGCAGTTCTTC.

This clonotype has only one observation. The chain has TRBV12-5 and TRBJ2-7; either TRBD1 or TRBD2 may fit D (5 bases each). Trimming removed 6 bases from V and 5 bases from J, with 11 bases in between. This CDR3 is 12 amino acids long. CDR1 and CDR2 from the germline V gene are LGHNT and FRNRAP. As DNA, the CDR3 is TGTGCTAGTGGCCGGGGCCGGCACGAGCAGTACTTC. Translation: CASGRGRHEQYF.

This clonotype occurred many times. The rearrangement uses TRBV30 and TRBJ2-1, with D unclear. The CDR3 extends over 11 amino acids. Germline values: CDR1 GTSNPN, CDR2 SVGIG (reference sequence). The CDR3 region is CGLNHYNEQFF. CDR3 sequence (DNA): TGTGGCCTGAATCACTACAATGAGCAGTTCTTC.

The chain couples TRBV18 to TRBJ1-5, with D hard to call. The length of the CDR3 is 13 residues. Germline values: CDR1 KGHSH, CDR2 LQKENI. V was clipped by 2 bases and J by 4 bases, with 6 bases between them. In DNA, the CDR3 is TGTGCCAGCTCACCAGATGAGAATCAGCCCCAGCATTTT. It yields the protein CASSPDENQPQHF.

This clonotype came up many times. CDR3 sequence: CASSLVPNYNEQFF. CDR3 DNA sequence: TGTGCCAGCAGCTTAGTCCCGAATTACAATGAGCAGTTCTTC. The chain combines TRBV11-2 with TRBJ2-1; D call uncertain. Trimming removed 1 base at V and 4 bases at J, with 8 bases between. Germline V gene lookup returns CDR1 SGHAT and CDR2 FQNNGV. The CDR3 contains 14 residues.

This clonotype was seen repeatedly, ten times or more. The chain combines TRBV30 with TRBJ1-2; 7 nucleotides agree with TRBD1. Germline CDR1 reads GTSNPN; CDR2 reads SVGIG (reference sequence). Trimming at V came to 2 bases and at J to 4 bases, leaving 7 bases not matched to a gene. The CDR3 runs 14 residues. The CDR3 bases are TGTGCCTGGAGTTTGCACAGGGGCGCCTATGGCTACACCTTC. Translated, it gives CAWSLHRGAYGYTF.

This clonotype was observed at least ten times. The chain links TRBV9 to TRBJ1-3; TRBD1 might be the D (5 bases). CDR3 length: 14 residues. V was clipped by 4 bases and J by 2 bases, with 10 bases between them. The germline V gene encodes CDR1 SGDLS and CDR2 YYNGEE. The CDR3 here is CASSTQGPGNTIYF. DNA of the CDR3: TGTGCCAGCAGCACCCAGGGTCCTGGAAACACCATATATTTT.

This chain links TRBV10-3 with TRBJ1-1; no reliable D call. Germline assignment: CDR1 ENHRY and CDR2 SYGVKD. This CDR3 has 13 residues. V lost 4 bases, J lost 0 bases, and 6 bases lay in between. The CDR3 DNA reads as TGTGCCATCAGTGTGGAGGTGAACACTGAAGCTTTCTTT. Translating gives CAISVEVNTEAFF.

Many counts were recorded for this clonotype. V is TRBV23-1 and J is TRBJ1-5, with D perhaps matching TRBD1 (5 bases). Being an ORF, TRBV23-1 has a function that is uncertain. The CDR3 sequence is 15 residues long. Deletions cut 0 bases from V and 2 bases from J, with 8 bases between. The chain's CDR3 is CASSQSSGGNQPQHF. The CDR3 coding sequence is TGCGCCAGCAGTCAATCTTCGGGGGGCAATCAGCCCCAGCATTTT.

This clonotype was detected many times. This chain uses TRBV28 with TRBJ1-2; 9 bases are a match to TRBD1. The CDR3 is 16 residues long. Trimming removed 2 bases from V and 8 bases from J; junction bases left unmatched: 12. The V gene's germline CDR1 is MDHEN and CDR2 SYDVKM. The CDR3 DNA reads as TGTGCCAGCAGTTTAGCCCGGGGACAGGGACCTGGGGGCTACACCTTC. This encodes CASSLARGQGPGGYTF.

This clonotype was seen ten or more times. The V call is TRBV2, the J call TRBJ2-7, with D possibly called TRBD1 or TRBD2 (5 bases each). This CDR3 region has 13 residues. The germline gives CDR1 SNHLY, CDR2 FYNNEI. Trimming removed 8 bases at V and 6 bases at J, with 17 bases between. The CDR3: CASGSREFAEQYF. Here the CDR3 DNA reads TGTGCCAGCGGATCCAGGGAGTTTGCCGAGCAGTACTTC. The variable domain in full, with the rest retrieved from reference TRBV2 and TRBJ2-7, is EPEVTQTPSHQVTQMGQEVILRCVPISNHLYFYWYRQILGQKVEFLVSFYNNEISEKSEIFDDQFSVERPDGSNFTLKIRSTKLEDSAMYFCASGSREFAEQYFGPGTRLTVT.

The table lists this clonotype with many counts. The germline gene is not matched at one end of the junction; a read error may be the cause. The gene calls are TRBV7-7 and TRBJ2-1, with D possibly being TRBD1 (6 bases). The germline V gene has CDR1 SSHAT and CDR2 FNYEAQ (reference sequence). The CDR3 consists of 12 residues. In DNA, the CDR3 is TGTGCTAGCAGCAATACAGGGAGTGAGCAGTTCTTC. Translated, it gives CASSNTGSEQFF.

This clonotype has at least ten counts. This sequence joins TRBV28 and TRBJ2-2; a possible D gene is TRBD2 (6 bases). Trimming removed 2 bases from V and 4 bases from J, with 11 bases in between. CDR1 is MDHEN, CDR2 SYDVKM, per germline. CDR3 size: 15 residues. CDR3 sequence reads: CASSLGLARTGELFF. CDR3 nucleotides: TGTGCCAGCAGTTTAGGCCTAGCGCGCACCGGGGAGCTGTTTTTT. The variable domain in full, with the rest retrieved from reference TRBV28 and TRBJ2-2, is DVKVTQSSRYLVKRTGEKVFLECVQDMDHENMFWYRQDPGLGLRLIYFSYDVKMKEKGDIPEGYSVSREKKERFSLILESASTNQTSMYLCASSLGLARTGELFFGEGSRLTVL.

In its sample, this clonotype was seen many times. The chain is built from TRBV7-9 and TRBJ1-1, with a weak D call TRBD1 (5 bases). This CDR3 spans 15 amino acids. Germline CDR1 SEHNR, CDR2 FQNEAQ (reference sequence). The ends were cut back, 1 base at V and 10 bases at J, with 19 bases in the middle. CDR3 nucleotides: TGTGCCAGCAGCTTAGTCCCGACAGCTCCGATATCAGCTTTCTTT. Translating it yields CASSLVPTAPISAFF.

This clonotype has at least ten counts. The chain couples TRBV4-3 to TRBJ1-1, with a possible D match to TRBD1 (6 bases). CDR3 size: 16 residues. With 1 base removed from V and 3 bases from J, the gap between germline ends came to 15 bases. Germline CDR1 and CDR2: LGHNA and YSLEER. The CDR3 is CASSQGYRGAYTEAFF. In nucleotides, the CDR3 is TGCGCCAGCAGCCAAGGCTATCGGGGGGCGTACACTGAAGCTTTCTTT.

This clonotype was seen repeatedly, ten times or more. The rearrangement uses TRBV29-1 and TRBJ2-2, with 8 bases matching TRBD1. The CDR3 consists of 13 residues. Germline V lookup: CDR1 SQVTM, CDR2 ANQGSEA. Trimming cost V 4 bases and J 5 bases; bases outside gene matches: 3. CDR3 amino acids: CSVVRTGTGELFF. DNA of the CDR3: TGCAGCGTTGTTAGGACAGGGACCGGGGAGCTGTTTTTT.

In its sample, this clonotype was seen many times. V is TRBV28 and J is TRBJ2-3, with D maybe TRBD2 (5 bases). The CDR3 runs 13 residues. Trimming removed 6 bases from V and 6 bases from J, with 13 bases in between. CDR1 MDHEN and CDR2 SYDVKM come from the germline V gene. The CDR3: CASRDRGLDTQYF. DNA for the CDR3: TGTGCCAGCAGGGACCGAGGGTTGGATACGCAGTATTTT.

At least ten counts were recorded for this clonotype. The J gene is TRBJ2-7, the V gene TRBV5-1; 9 bases map to TRBD1. V was clipped by 2 bases and J by 0 bases; unmatched bases: 6. The CDR3 spans 16 residues. Germline V lookup: CDR1 SGHRS, CDR2 YFSETQ. The CDR3 bases are TGCGCCAGCAGCTTCGGGACAGGGCAGAGCTCCTACGAGCAGTACTTC. Translating gives CASSFGTGQSSYEQYF.

This clonotype was seen at least ten times. This chain connects TRBV20-1 to TRBJ2-1; the match to TRBD2 covers 14 bases. The germline gives CDR1 DFQATT, CDR2 SNEGSKA (reference sequence). The ends lost 6 bases at V and 6 bases at J; junction bases unmatched: 7. This CDR3 region has 15 residues. The DNA of the CDR3 is TGCAGTGCCAAAAGACTAGCGGGGGGGGTCAATGAGCAGTTCTTC. It specifies CSAKRLAGGVNEQFF.

The table lists this clonotype with many counts. The rearrangement links TRBV30 to TRBJ2-1, with 8 positions matching TRBD2. This CDR3 contains 16 residues. Germline loops: CDR1 GTSNPN, CDR2 SVGIG (reference sequence). V was pared by 0 bases and J by 7 bases, with 11 bases of the junction left unmatched. The CDR3 loop reads CAWSVPPGGRGNEQFF. CDR3 in DNA: TGTGCCTGGAGTGTACCTCCGGGAGGGAGGGGGAATGAGCAGTTCTTC.

This clonotype occurred many times. CDR3 coding DNA: TGTGCCAGTAAGGGGCAGGGGATCAGTCAGCCCCAGCATTTT. Residues: CASKGQGISQPQHF. The chain is built from TRBV19 and TRBJ1-5, with TRBD1 as a possible D gene (6 bases). The CDR3 consists of 14 residues. With 7 bases removed from V and 6 bases from J, the gap between germline ends came to 16 bases. Per the germline V gene, CDR1 is LNHDA and CDR2 is SQIVND (reference sequence).

This chain links TRBV5-4 with TRBJ2-7; D could derive from TRBD1 or TRBD2 (7 bases each). V lost 4 bases, J lost 2 bases, and 16 bases lay in between. CDR3 length: 15 residues. CDR1 is SGHNT and CDR2 is YYREEE in the germline V gene (reference sequence). Written as DNA, the CDR3 is TGTGCCAGCAGCGTCACAGGGGCGGGGGCCTACGAGCAGTACTTC. Protein product: CASSVTGAGAYEQYF.

This clonotype was recorded many times. V usage is TRBV27 and J usage is TRBJ1-2; D might be TRBD1 (6 bases). The CDR3 extends over 16 amino acids. Germline V lookup: CDR1 MNHEY, CDR2 SMNVEV (reference sequence). Trimming left V 0 bases short and J 7 bases short, with 18 bases between. The CDR3 DNA reads TGTGCCAGCAGTTTATCCTTCGGGGGCCGATTACGTGGCTACACCTTC. Protein sequence: CASSLSFGGRLRGYTF.